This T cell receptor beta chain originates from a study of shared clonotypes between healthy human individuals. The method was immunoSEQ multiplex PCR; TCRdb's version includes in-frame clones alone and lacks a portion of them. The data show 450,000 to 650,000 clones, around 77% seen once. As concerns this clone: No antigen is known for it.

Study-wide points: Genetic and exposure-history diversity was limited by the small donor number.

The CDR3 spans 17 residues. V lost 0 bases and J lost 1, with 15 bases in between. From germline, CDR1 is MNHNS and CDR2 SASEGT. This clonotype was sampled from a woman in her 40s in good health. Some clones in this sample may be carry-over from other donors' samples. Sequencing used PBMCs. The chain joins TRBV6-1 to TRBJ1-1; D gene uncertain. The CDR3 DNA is TGTGCCAGCAGTGAAGCAACCCCATTCCTGGGGAACACTGAAGCTTTCTTT. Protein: CASSEATPFLGNTEAFF.